This paragraph reports one T cell receptor beta chain. The data stem from a study of PD-L1 blockade in urothelial cancer. Germline V gives CDR1 SNHLY, CDR2 FYNNEI. CDR3 length: 16 residues. The V and J ends lost 6 bases and 5 bases, in that order; junction bases with no gene match: 13. Time point noted: pretreatment peripheral blood. Generated by immunoSEQ multiplex PCR, the TCRdb table keeps only in-frame clones and is missing some. The sample has about 47,000 clones, 80% seen once. This sample comprised PBMCs, obtained around atezolizumab (anti-PD-L1) treatment. The chain couples TRBV2 to TRBJ1-2, with TRBD1 matching 9 bases. The origin of this receptor is a man in his sixties with urothelial cancer. This chain's CDR3 is CASRRETGTGIYGYTF. The CDR3 DNA reads TGTGCCAGCAGACGGGAAACCGGGACAGGGATTTATGGCTACACCTTC.